A single T cell receptor (beta chain) is shown here with its context. The sample originates from a study of blood T cell repertoires in COVID-19. Study-wide background: Acute and convalescent COVID-19 samples came from the United States, Italy and Spain. T cells, B-cell-depleted T cells, or PBMCs provided the cDNA or gDNA that served as material.

In the study's own analysis: Estimated nucleated cell counts came from reference gene primer amplification. Profiling relied on immunoSEQ multiplex PCR, and the TCRdb table lists in-frame clones only, not all of them. V and J calls and clone size follow that table, whereas D and trimming were derived from the DNA. The sample has about 310,000 clones, around 90% seen once. The CDR3 has 15 residues. The chain recombines TRBV1 with TRBJ2-1; TRBD2 is the table's D call, not checked against the DNA. TRBV1 is recorded as a pseudogene. Sequencing used peripheral blood. The receptor comes from a man aged 50 or older with active or convalescent COVID-19. CDR3 bases: TGCACCAGCAGCCGGCGGGAGCGTCAACACAATGAGCAGTTCTTC. The encoded protein is CTSSRRERQHNEQFF.